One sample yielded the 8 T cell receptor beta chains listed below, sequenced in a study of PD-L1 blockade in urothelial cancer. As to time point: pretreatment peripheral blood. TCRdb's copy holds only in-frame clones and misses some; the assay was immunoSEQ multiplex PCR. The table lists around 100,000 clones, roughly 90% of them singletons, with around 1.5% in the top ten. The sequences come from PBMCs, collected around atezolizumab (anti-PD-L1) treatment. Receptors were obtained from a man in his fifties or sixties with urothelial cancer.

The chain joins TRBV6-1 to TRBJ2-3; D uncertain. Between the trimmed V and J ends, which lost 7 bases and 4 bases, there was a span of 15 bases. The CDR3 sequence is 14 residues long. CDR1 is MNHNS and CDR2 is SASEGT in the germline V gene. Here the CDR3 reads CASTLDRVADTQYF. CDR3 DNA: TGTGCCAGCACCCTAGACCGGGTTGCAGATACGCAGTATTTT.

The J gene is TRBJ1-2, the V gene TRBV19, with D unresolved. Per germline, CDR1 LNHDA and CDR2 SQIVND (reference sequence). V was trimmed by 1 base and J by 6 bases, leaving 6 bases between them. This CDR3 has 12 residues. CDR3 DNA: TGTGCCAGTAGTATAGTCCCCGATGGCTACACCTTC. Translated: CASSIVPDGYTF.

The CDR3 sequence: CASSTTSGGAVDTQYF. The DNA of the CDR3 is TGTGCCAGCAGTACGACTAGCGGGGGGGCCGTGGATACGCAGTATTTT. The chain links TRBV2 to TRBJ2-3; 14 bases line up with TRBD2. The V gene end was trimmed by 5 bases and the J gene end by 6 bases; junction bases not matched to a gene: 7. Looked up from germline, CDR1 is SNHLY and CDR2 is FYNNEI. The CDR3 extends over 16 amino acids.

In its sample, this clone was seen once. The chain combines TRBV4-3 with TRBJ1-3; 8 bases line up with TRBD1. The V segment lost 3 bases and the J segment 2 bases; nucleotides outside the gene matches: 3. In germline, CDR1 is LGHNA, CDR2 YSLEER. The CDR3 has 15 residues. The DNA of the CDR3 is TGCGCCAGCAGCCAGTCGGACAGGGCTGGAAACACCATATATTTT. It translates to CASSQSDRAGNTIYF.

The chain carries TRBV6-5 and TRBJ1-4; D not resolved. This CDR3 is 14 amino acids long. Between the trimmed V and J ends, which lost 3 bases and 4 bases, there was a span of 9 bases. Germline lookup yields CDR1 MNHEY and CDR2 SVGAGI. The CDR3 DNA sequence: TGTGCCAGCAGTTATACCGCGGATAATGAAAAACTGTTTTTT. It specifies CASSYTADNEKLFF.

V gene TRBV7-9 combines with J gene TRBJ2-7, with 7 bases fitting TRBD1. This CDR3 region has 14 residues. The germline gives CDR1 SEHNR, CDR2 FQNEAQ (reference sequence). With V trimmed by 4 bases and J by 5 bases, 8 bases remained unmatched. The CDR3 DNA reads TGTGCCAGCAGCTCCCGGGACAGAGGACACGAGCAGTACTTC. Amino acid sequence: CASSSRDRGHEQYF.

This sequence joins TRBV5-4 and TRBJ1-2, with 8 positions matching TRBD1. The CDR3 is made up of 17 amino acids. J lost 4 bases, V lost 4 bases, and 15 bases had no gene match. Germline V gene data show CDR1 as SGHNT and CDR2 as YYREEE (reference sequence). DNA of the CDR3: TGTGCCAGCAGCGCTACAGGGGGATCTGGAGGAGTCTATGGCTACACCTTC. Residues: CASSATGGSGGVYGYTF.

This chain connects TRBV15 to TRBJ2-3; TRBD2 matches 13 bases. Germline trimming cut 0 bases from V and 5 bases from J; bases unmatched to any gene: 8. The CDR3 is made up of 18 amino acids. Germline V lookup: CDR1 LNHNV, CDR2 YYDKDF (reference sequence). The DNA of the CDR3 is TGTGCCACCAGCAGAGATACTTGGACTAGCGGGAGTAAAGATACGCAGTATTTT. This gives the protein CATSRDTWTSGSKDTQYF.